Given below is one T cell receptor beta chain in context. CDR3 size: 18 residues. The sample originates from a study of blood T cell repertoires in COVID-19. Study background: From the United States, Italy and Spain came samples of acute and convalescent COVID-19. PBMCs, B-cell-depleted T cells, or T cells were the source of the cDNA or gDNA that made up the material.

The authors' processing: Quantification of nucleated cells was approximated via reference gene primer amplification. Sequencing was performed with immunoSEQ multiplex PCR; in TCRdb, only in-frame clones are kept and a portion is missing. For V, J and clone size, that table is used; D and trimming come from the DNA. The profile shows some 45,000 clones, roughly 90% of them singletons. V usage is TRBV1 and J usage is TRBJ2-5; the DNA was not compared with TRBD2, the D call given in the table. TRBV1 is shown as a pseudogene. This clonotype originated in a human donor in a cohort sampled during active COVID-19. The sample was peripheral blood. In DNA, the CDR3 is TGCACCAGCAGCCATCCCCAATCTAGCGGGGGGGCCGGTGAGACCCAGTACTTC. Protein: CTSSHPQSSGGAGETQYF.